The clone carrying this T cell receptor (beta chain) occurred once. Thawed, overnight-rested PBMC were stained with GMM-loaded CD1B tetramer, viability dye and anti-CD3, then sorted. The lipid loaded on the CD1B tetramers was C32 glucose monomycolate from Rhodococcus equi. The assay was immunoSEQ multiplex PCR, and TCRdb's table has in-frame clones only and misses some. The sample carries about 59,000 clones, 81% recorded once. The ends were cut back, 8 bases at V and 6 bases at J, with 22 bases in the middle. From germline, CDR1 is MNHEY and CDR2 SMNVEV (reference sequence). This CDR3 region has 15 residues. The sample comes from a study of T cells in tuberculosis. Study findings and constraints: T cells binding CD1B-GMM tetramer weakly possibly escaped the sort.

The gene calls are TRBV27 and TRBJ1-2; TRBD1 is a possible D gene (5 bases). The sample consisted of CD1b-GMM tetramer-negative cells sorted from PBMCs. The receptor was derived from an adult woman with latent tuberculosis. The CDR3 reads CASAPGGTGFDGYTF. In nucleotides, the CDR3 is TGTGCCAGCGCCCCCGGAGGGACGGGTTTCGATGGCTACACCTTC.